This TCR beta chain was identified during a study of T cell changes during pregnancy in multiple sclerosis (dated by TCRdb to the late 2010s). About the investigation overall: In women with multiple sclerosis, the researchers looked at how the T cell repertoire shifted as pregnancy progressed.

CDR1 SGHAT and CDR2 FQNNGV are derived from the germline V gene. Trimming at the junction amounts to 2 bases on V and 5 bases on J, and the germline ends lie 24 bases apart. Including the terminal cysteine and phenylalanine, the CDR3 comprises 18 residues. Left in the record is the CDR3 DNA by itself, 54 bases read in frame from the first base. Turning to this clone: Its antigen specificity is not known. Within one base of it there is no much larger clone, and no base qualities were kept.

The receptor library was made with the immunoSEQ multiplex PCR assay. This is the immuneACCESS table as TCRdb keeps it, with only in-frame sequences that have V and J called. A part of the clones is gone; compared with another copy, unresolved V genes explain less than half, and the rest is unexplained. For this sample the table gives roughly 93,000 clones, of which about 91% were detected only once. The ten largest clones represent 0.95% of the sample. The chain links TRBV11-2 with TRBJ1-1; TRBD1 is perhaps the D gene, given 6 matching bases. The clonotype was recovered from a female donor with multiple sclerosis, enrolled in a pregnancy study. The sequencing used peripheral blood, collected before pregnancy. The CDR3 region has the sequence CASSLLSLIGDTSTEAFF. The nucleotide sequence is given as TGTGCCAGCAGCTTACTATCCTTGATCGGGGACACCTCTACTGAAGCTTTCTTT.